Described below is a single T cell receptor (beta chain) sequence and its context. Its specific antigen is unknown. No clone much larger than this one lies a single base away; base qualities are absent. Whole blood was collected in K2EDTA tubes by collaborating institutions according to the institutions' own protocols. For TCRbeta analysis, collaborator samples were shipped as frozen whole blood, as isolated PBMCs, or as DNA extracted from either sample type. The immunoSEQ Assay, a bias-controlled multiplex PCR, was used to amplify TCRbeta CDR3 regions from genomic DNA. As for the original processing: The number of nucleated cells in each sample was estimated from the amplification of reference gene primers within the assay. To quantify the absolute abundance of each unique TCRbeta CDR3 rearrangement, sequence reads were collapsed and filtered. For each sample, productive Simpson clonality was calculated as the square root of Simpson's diversity index over productive rearrangements. The clones in this table, taken by TCRdb from immuneACCESS, are in-frame only. Not every clone is retained; where verified, under half of the shortfall comes from an unresolved V gene, and the cause of the rest is unknown. D and trimming come from the DNA, and the V and J calls and clone size come from that table. The sample table contains about 110,000 clones; only one count was recorded for around 82% of them. About 4.7% of the sample belongs to the ten largest clones.

The sample originates from a study of blood T cell repertoires in COVID-19 (dated by TCRdb to between 2020 and 2021). At the level of the whole study: Samples from collaborators originated in the United States, Italy and Spain and spanned both the acute and convalescent phases of COVID-19. The prospective study material was composed of cDNA or gDNA derived from T cells, B-cell-depleted T cells, or PBMCs. Subjects who had been exposed to COVID-19, were actively infected with it, or had recovered from it provided the deeply sampled blood TCRbeta repertoires that made up the dataset. The repertoires were released in a freely available public database intended as a resource for research on the immune response to SARS-CoV-2. Samples were obtained from the ongoing ImmuneRACE study (first 160 participants) and from over 1,000 subjects provided by 6 global collaborators. Nearly every sample came with metadata listing a de-identified subject ID, COVID-19 status, age in years and sex. Where available, HLA class I and class II types were taken from metadata supplied by the sample provider and were not determined by assay-based typing.

The research as a whole found: The quantity of clinical and demographic metadata differed by source and by participant and was supplied without curation.

At the junction V is shortened by 2 bases and J by 4 bases, with 15 bases in between. From the cysteine through the phenylalanine, the CDR3 covers 15 amino acids. Left in the record is the CDR3 DNA by itself, 45 bases read in frame from the first base. The germline V gene specifies SGHTA as CDR1 and FQGTGA as CDR2. This clonotype was obtained from a human donor in a cohort sampled during active or convalescent COVID-19. Sequencing was performed on peripheral blood. The chain uses TRBV7-3 and TRBJ2-7; perhaps TRBD2 is the D gene, with 6 bases matching. The CDR3 protein: CASSLYGGIQYEQYF. The DNA sequence is as follows: TGTGCCAGCAGCTTATACGGCGGGATCCAATACGAGCAGTACTTC.